This T cell receptor beta chain was found in a study of patients and donors after allogeneic stem cell transplantation (dated by TCRdb to about 2020). This clonotype was detected only a few times. The antigen this receptor binds is unknown. Base quality data are lacking; no much larger clone is found one base away. The CDR1 and CDR2 encoded by the germline V gene are SGHVS and FNYEAQ. V and J are truncated by 5 bases and 1 base respectively, leaving an intervening sequence of 11 bases. The CDR3 starts with the cysteine, ends with the phenylalanine, and has 14 residues. CDR3 DNA is the only sequence kept; it has 42 bases, read in frame from the first base. To prepare the library, RT-PCR was applied. TCRdb shows the sequencer as NextSeq 550. TCRdb cleaned the public reads at Q25 with fastp, built clones with MiXCR and kept in-frame beta chains. Rows are unified per CDR3 protein, each entry keeping the most common DNA and genes. In this sample the table shows around 150,000 distinct CDR3 sequences, approximately 30% of which occur a single time. About 3% of the sample rests with the top ten.

Sample: blood, either unsorted or a sorted T cell fraction (not recorded which). The chain employs TRBV7-6 and TRBJ1-1, with a weak D call of TRBD1 (5 bases match). The clonotype comes from a human donor who was either an allogeneic HSCT recipient or a stem cell or donor lymphocyte infusion donor (not recorded which). It is not recorded whose cells these are; they may come from a transplant donor. The CDR3 here reads CASSRGPKNTEAFF. In nucleotides, the sequence is TGTGCCAGCAGCCGGGGCCCCAAGAACACTGAAGCTTTCTTT.